These 26 T cell receptor beta chains originate from one sample sequenced in a study of OX40 agonist ivuxolimab in advanced cancers. The protocol was immunoSEQ multiplex PCR, while the TCRdb copy is restricted to in-frame clones and leaves out a portion. This table has 24,000 or so clones, 60% to 80% appearing once. The material was CD4+ or CD8+ T cells sorted from blood, obtained in a trial of the OX40 agonist ivuxolimab. These receptors were taken from an adult with an advanced solid tumor such as melanoma, head and neck, liver or kidney cancer.

The chain links TRBV30 to TRBJ2-5, with D perhaps TRBD1 (6 bases). The CDR3 is 15 amino acids. Trimming took 2 bases from V and 0 from J, leaving 13 bases between them. From germline, CDR1 is GTSNPN and CDR2 SVGIG (reference sequence). The CDR3 DNA follows: TGTGCCTGGAGTAGAGGGGGATTTAACCAAGAGACCCAGTACTTC. As protein: CAWSRGGFNQETQYF. The whole variable domain, remainder taken from reference TRBV30 and TRBJ2-5, is SQTIHQWPATLVQPVGSPLSLECTVEGTSNPNLYWYRQAAGRGLQLLFYSVGIGQISSEVPQNLSASRPQDRQFILSSKKLLLSDSGFYLCAWSRGGFNQETQYFGPGTRLLVL.

The rearrangement joins TRBV10-2 to TRBJ2-5; tentative D call: TRBD1 (6 bases). The CDR3 length is 13 residues. V shed 4 bases and J shed 4 bases, with 10 bases lying between them. Germline assignment: CDR1 WSHSY and CDR2 SAAADI. CDR3 nucleotide sequence: TGCGCCAGCAGTGCGGCAGGGGCAGAGACCCAGTACTTC. Its translation is CASSAAGAETQYF.

The chain uses TRBV5-6 and TRBJ1-1; weak D call: TRBD1 (6 bases). Per the germline V gene, CDR1 is SGHDT and CDR2 is YYEEEE. The CDR3 spans 15 residues. V lost 2 bases and J 2 bases, leaving 13 bases between the germline ends. CDR3 sequence: CASSFYLGANTEAFF. DNA for the CDR3: TGTGCCAGCAGCTTTTATCTGGGGGCAAACACTGAAGCTTTCTTT.

The chain has TRBV20-1 and TRBJ2-4; D is perhaps TRBD1 or TRBD2 (5 bases each). Trimming took off 1 base at V and 14 bases at J, with 12 bases between the two ends. CDR1 is DFQATT, CDR2 SNEGSKA, per germline (reference sequence). The CDR3 length is 11 residues. The CDR3 region has the DNA TGCAGTGCTAGAGCCGGGACCACTAAGTACTTC. Amino acid sequence: CSARAGTTKYF.

This chain connects TRBV28 to TRBJ1-6, with TRBD1 matching 7 bases. Germline V CDR1 and CDR2: MDHEN, SYDVKM. This CDR3 is 14 amino acids long. The junction had 12 bases not matched to a gene; V was cut back by 9 bases and J by 10 bases. CDR3 sequence: CASKAGTETSPLHF. CDR3 nucleotides: TGTGCCAGTAAAGCCGGGACAGAAACATCACCCCTCCACTTT.

The genes are TRBV4-1 and TRBJ2-1, with TRBD1 matching over 7 bases. V was pared by 0 bases and J by 9 bases, with 17 bases of the junction left unmatched. Germline values: CDR1 MGHRA, CDR2 YSYEKL. The CDR3 spans 18 residues. CDR3 amino acids: CASSQETGVDVGMGEQFF. For the CDR3, the DNA is TGCGCCAGCAGCCAAGAAACAGGGGTCGATGTTGGTATGGGTGAGCAGTTCTTC.

This clone is a singleton in its sample. The rearrangement uses TRBV6-4 and TRBJ2-3; 7 nucleotides match TRBD2. CDR1 and CDR2 from the germline V gene are MRHNA and SNTAGT. The CDR3 runs to 14 residues. J gave up 4 bases and V 6 bases, and 7 bases lay outside the gene matches. The chain's CDR3 is CASSSRGVADTQYF. The CDR3 bases are TGTGCCAGCAGCAGTCGGGGGGTCGCAGATACGCAGTATTTT.

The genes are TRBV11-2 and TRBJ2-1; weak D call: TRBD2 (6 bases). V was cut by 3 bases and J by 0 bases, with 15 bases left in between. This CDR3 region has 17 residues. Germline V gene sequence: CDR1 SGHAT, CDR2 FQNNGV. This chain's CDR3 is CASSFALRGSSYNEQFF. CDR3 coding DNA: TGTGCCAGCAGCTTCGCCTTACGGGGGAGCTCCTACAATGAGCAGTTCTTC.

The chain combines TRBV13 with TRBJ1-1, with TRBD1 matching 7 bases. Looked up from germline, CDR1 is PRHDT and CDR2 is FYEKMQ (reference sequence). This CDR3 spans 14 amino acids. The V segment lost 5 bases and the J segment 6 bases; nucleotides outside the gene matches: 9. The CDR3 nucleotides are TGTGCCAGCAGCCCAGGGGGGGGGCGGGCTGAAGCTTTCTTT. This sequence encodes CASSPGGGRAEAFF.

The chain is built from TRBV18 and TRBJ2-1; 7 nucleotides agree with TRBD1. The CDR3 is 15 amino acids. Germline V gene data show CDR1 as KGHSH and CDR2 as LQKENI. Trimming at V came to 0 bases and at J to 5 bases, leaving 4 bases not matched to a gene. CDR3: CASSPPTGSNNEQFF. The CDR3 bases are TGTGCCAGCTCACCACCGACAGGGAGTAACAATGAGCAGTTCTTC.

CDR3 nucleotides: TGTGCCAGCCTCCACGGGGCAATCTACTCTGGAAACACCATATATTTT. This encodes CASLHGAIYSGNTIYF. The gene calls are TRBV28 and TRBJ1-3; the D gene is possibly TRBD1 (5 bases). CDR1 MDHEN and CDR2 SYDVKM come from the germline V gene. Trimming took 8 bases from V and 0 from J, leaving 17 bases between them. This CDR3 spans 16 amino acids.

The chain has TRBV7-2 and TRBJ2-1; 12 positions match TRBD2. In germline, CDR1 is SGHTA, CDR2 FQGNSA. The ends lost 4 bases at V and 4 bases at J; junction bases unmatched: 8. The CDR3 has 17 amino acids. The CDR3 DNA reads as TGTGCCAGCAGCTCCTATCCCGGGACTAGCGGGTACAATGAGCAGTTCTTC. Translated: CASSSYPGTSGYNEQFF. The whole variable domain, remainder taken from reference TRBV7-2 and TRBJ2-1, is GAGVSQSPSNKVTEKGKDVELRCDPISGHTALYWYRQSLGQGLEFLIYFQGNSAPDKSGLPSDRFSAERTGGSVSTLTIQRTQQEDSAVYLCASSSYPGTSGYNEQFFGPGTRLTVL.

V is TRBV28 and J is TRBJ2-7; D is uncertain. The CDR3 sequence is 15 residues long. In germline, CDR1 is MDHEN, CDR2 SYDVKM. The V end was cut by 5 bases, the J end by 2 bases, with 16 bases between. The CDR3 loop is CASSLGATGAYEQYF. In DNA, the CDR3 is TGTGCCAGCAGTCTCGGTGCGACGGGCGCCTACGAGCAGTACTTC.

The chain employs TRBV19 and TRBJ2-1; D gene uncertain. CDR3 length: 14 residues. V was clipped by 7 bases and J by 4 bases, with 14 bases between them. Germline V gives CDR1 LNHDA, CDR2 SQIVND (reference sequence). CDR3 nucleotides: TGTGCCAGTAACAAAAGGCAAGGGTACAATGAGCAGTTCTTC. It specifies CASNKRQGYNEQFF.

This clone has a handful of counts. The V gene is TRBV9, the J gene TRBJ2-3; 11 bases map to TRBD2. Germline CDR1 is SGDLS and CDR2 is YYNGEE. V was pared by 3 bases and J by 1 base, with 7 bases of the junction left unmatched. CDR3 length equals 17 residues. CDR3 coding DNA: TGTGCCAGCAGCGGCCATAGCGGGGGGGTACGCACAGATACGCAGTATTTT. Its translation: CASSGHSGGVRTDTQYF.

The chain combines TRBV30 with TRBJ1-2, with 8 bases matching TRBD1. Germline V gene sequence: CDR1 GTSNPN, CDR2 SVGIG (reference sequence). The CDR3 sequence is 13 residues long. The CDR3 loop is CAVTRGTGYGYTF. CDR3 nucleotides: TGTGCAGTAACACGAGGGACAGGCTATGGCTACACCTTC.

The rearrangement links TRBV9 to TRBJ2-3; 12 bases fit TRBD2. Germline CDR1 SGDLS, CDR2 YYNGEE. CDR3 size: 15 residues. The V gene end was trimmed by 3 bases and the J gene end by 1 base; junction bases not matched to a gene: 0. Written as DNA, the CDR3 is TGTGCCAGCAGCGGACTAGCGGGGGGCACAGATACGCAGTATTTT. This gives the protein CASSGLAGGTDTQYF.

V gene TRBV19 combines with J gene TRBJ1-1; D gene unclear. This CDR3 comprises 13 residues. V lost 5 bases and J 1 base, leaving 8 bases between the germline ends. The germline V gene has CDR1 LNHDA and CDR2 SQIVND (reference sequence). Here the CDR3 DNA reads TGTGCCAGTAGTCCTCAATCGAACACTGAAGCTTTCTTT. This gives the protein CASSPQSNTEAFF.

The chain is built from TRBV10-3 and TRBJ1-2, with 9 nucleotides matching TRBD1. This CDR3 has 13 residues. The V segment lost 3 bases and the J segment 6 bases; nucleotides outside the gene matches: 2. The germline V gene has CDR1 ENHRY and CDR2 SYGVKD. The CDR3 loop is CAISDWTGDGYTF. The CDR3 DNA reads TGTGCCATCAGTGATTGGACAGGGGATGGCTACACCTTC.

This sequence joins TRBV27 and TRBJ2-4; D may correspond to TRBD1 or TRBD2 (6 bases each). The CDR3 contains 14 residues. Between the trimmed V and J ends, which lost 6 bases and 3 bases, there was a span of 12 bases. Germline CDR1 MNHEY, CDR2 SMNVEV (reference sequence). CDR3 loop: CASSSRGGKNIQYF. The CDR3 coding sequence is TGTGCCAGCAGCTCCAGGGGAGGCAAAAACATTCAGTACTTC.

The chain joins TRBV19 to TRBJ2-3; 9 nucleotides line up with TRBD2. V trimming: 4 bases; J trimming: 2 bases; junction bases outside the gene matches: 7. From germline, CDR1 is LNHDA and CDR2 SQIVND (reference sequence). The CDR3 is 16 amino acids. For the CDR3, the DNA is TGTGCCAGTAGTAGAAGCGGGGGGCCTGTCACAGATACGCAGTATTTT. Encoded protein: CASSRSGGPVTDTQYF. The whole variable domain, filled in from reference TRBV19 and TRBJ2-3, reads DGGITQSPKYLFRKEGQNVTLSCEQNLNHDAMYWYRQDPGQGLRLIYYSQIVNDFQKGDIAEGYSVSREKKESFPLTVTSAQKNPTAFYLCASSRSGGPVTDTQYFGPGTRLTVL.

This clone was recorded only once. This sequence joins TRBV9 and TRBJ2-1, with 11 bases fitting TRBD2. Germline CDR1 is SGDLS and CDR2 is YYNGEE. CDR3 length equals 14 residues. V lost 4 bases and J lost 10; bases outside the gene matches: 7. The CDR3, as DNA: TGTGCCAGCAGCCCTCGACTAGCGGGGAACGAGCAGTTCTTC. Translated, it gives CASSPRLAGNEQFF. Supplemented by reference TRBV9 and TRBJ2-1, the full variable domain reads DSGVTQTPKHLITATGQRVTLRCSPRSGDLSVYWYQQSLDQGLQFLIQYYNGEERAKGNILERFSAQQFPDLHSELNLSSLELGDSALYFCASSPRLAGNEQFFGPGTRLTVL.

This rearrangement joins TRBV27 to TRBJ2-3, with TRBD2 identical over 8 bases. CDR1 is MNHEY and CDR2 is SMNVEV in the germline V gene (reference sequence). The CDR3 contains 17 residues. After removal of 5 bases from V and 0 bases from J, the junction contained 10 bases not matched to a gene. CDR3 in amino acids: CASSPGGGPSSTDTQYF. The CDR3 coding sequence is TGTGCCAGCAGTCCCGGGGGGGGCCCTTCCAGCACAGATACGCAGTATTTT.

The chain joins TRBV28 to TRBJ2-3; 8 bases are a match to TRBD1. The CDR3 totals 15 residues. V was clipped by 4 bases and J by 0 bases; unmatched bases: 3. Germline CDR1 MDHEN, CDR2 SYDVKM. The chain's CDR3 is CASSSTGASTDTQYF. CDR3 coding DNA: TGTGCCAGCAGTTCGACAGGGGCGAGCACAGATACGCAGTATTTT.

V gene TRBV27 combines with J gene TRBJ1-5; D might be TRBD1 (6 bases). Trimming removed 9 bases at V and 7 bases at J, with 19 bases between. Germline V lookup: CDR1 MNHEY, CDR2 SMNVEV (reference sequence). The CDR3 consists of 14 residues. DNA of the CDR3: TGTGCCAGTTCCCCTACAGGGAGCGGGCAGCCCCAGCATTTT. Translating gives CASSPTGSGQPQHF.

The V call is TRBV19, the J call TRBJ1-1; 10 bases line up with TRBD1. Per the germline V gene, CDR1 is LNHDA and CDR2 is SQIVND (reference sequence). V lost 6 bases and J lost 6; bases outside the gene matches: 4. CDR3 length: 13 residues. The CDR3 region is CASRGDRGSEAFF. DNA for the CDR3: TGTGCCAGTAGGGGGGACAGGGGTTCTGAAGCTTTCTTT.